One and the same sample provided the 15 T cell receptor beta chains below, sequenced in a study of tumor-infiltrating lymphocytes in primary liver carcinoma. Unsorted whole blood served as the source of blood RNA, and germline DNA was extracted as well. Starting material of roughly 550 ng total RNA yielded TCR beta cDNA via a constant-region primer. A slightly modified ARM-PCR protocol with three nested multiplex PCR rounds produced these TCR beta libraries. In the first two PCR rounds, TRBV1-TRBV30 forward primers were paired with a C-beta reverse primer, and each round lasted approximately 9 cycles. TCRdb reanalysed the multiplex PCR reads using MiXCR and keeps one entry per CDR3 protein. The data contain hundreds of thousands of distinct CDR3 sequences, 45% to 70% of them singletons. Sample: peripheral blood. The receptors here all came from a woman aged 25 to 39 with primary liver carcinoma and hepatitis B virus infection.

The sample holds a few counts of this clonotype. The V and J genes are TRBV7-8 and TRBJ2-1; 7 positions agree with TRBD2. The CDR3 loop spans 13 amino acids. Unmatched junction bases numbered 7, after V lost 5 bases and J lost 9 bases. CDR1 is SGHVS, CDR2 FQNEAQ, per germline. In DNA, the CDR3 is TGTGCCAGCAGCCATGGGAGGGCCAGTGAGCAGTTCTTC. It encodes CASSHGRASEQFF.

Concerning this clonotype: A much larger clonotype is one base distant, so this may be a read error. The CDR3 here is CAISSGTGSTEAFF. In DNA form, the CDR3 reads TGTGCCATCAGTTCCGGGACAGGGAGCACTGAAGCTTTCTTT. The rearrangement uses TRBV24-1 and TRBJ1-1; TRBD1 matches at 9 bases. CDR3 length: 14 residues. In germline, CDR1 is KGHDR, CDR2 SFDVKD.

As to this clonotype: The conserved phenylalanine or tryptophan normally closing the CDR3 is absent here, so this likely arose from a read error. This sequence joins TRBV12-3 or TRBV12-4 and TRBJ2-1; maybe TRBD2 (6 bases). The CDR3 runs to 16 residues. The V end was cut by 1 base, the J end by 9 bases, with 19 bases between. CDR3 sequence: CASSLGGLLLYVEQFL. The CDR3 bases are TGTGCCAGCAGTTTAGGAGGACTACTATTGTACGTTGAGCAGTTCCTC.

This clonotype was counted a single time. This rearrangement joins TRBV6-5 to TRBJ2-7; the D is unclear. The CDR3 has 14 amino acids. The germline CDR1 and CDR2 sequences are MNHEY and SVGAGI. V lost 0 bases and J lost 1, with 7 bases in between. The CDR3 DNA reads as TGTGCCAGCAGTTACTCGGAGAGTTCCTACGAGCAGTACTTC. This sequence encodes CASSYSESSYEQYF.

As to this clonotype: Given a much more abundant clone one base away, this may be a read error. The chain employs TRBV12-3 or TRBV12-4 and TRBJ1-4; TRBD1 matches at 7 bases. The CDR3 covers 13 residues. The CDR3 sequence is CTSRRQGSEKLFF. The CDR3 DNA is TGTACCAGCAGAAGACAGGGAAGTGAAAAACTGTTTTTT.

About this clonotype: One junction end does not reproduce the germline sequence, and a read error may be involved. The chain has TRBV6-2 or TRBV6-3 and TRBJ2-7; 7 positions match TRBD2. This CDR3 spans 14 amino acids. CDR1 is MNHEY, CDR2 SVGEGT, per germline. The CDR3 here is CASSMSSGTYEQYF. CDR3 DNA: TGTGCCAGCAGCATGAGCAGCGGGACCTACGAACAGTACTTC.

This sequence joins TRBV28 and TRBJ2-2, with D unclear. Trimming cost V 6 bases and J 0 bases, with 5 bases left between them. The CDR3 length is 13 residues. Germline V gene data show CDR1 as MDHEN and CDR2 as SYDVKM. CDR3 region: CASRKTNTGELFF. DNA of the CDR3: TGTGCCAGCAGGAAGACGAACACCGGGGAGCTGTTTTTT.

Many counts were recorded for this clonotype. This chain joins TRBV11-2 and TRBJ2-1; D remains ambiguous. Germline loops: CDR1 SGHAT, CDR2 FQNNGV. The CDR3 contains 12 residues. V lost 4 bases to trimming and J lost 5 bases, with 6 bases between them. CDR3 nucleotide sequence: TGTGCCAGCAGCTCCCTGGACAATGAGCAGTTCTTC. Encoded protein: CASSSLDNEQFF.

In the case of this clonotype: This clone may be a read error of a much larger clone one base away. The chain couples TRBV12-3 or TRBV12-4 to TRBJ1-5; no definite D call. The CDR3 runs 13 residues. The ends were cut back, 4 bases at V and 0 bases at J, with 4 bases in the middle. CDR3: CASSSNSNQPQHF. CDR3 DNA sequence: TGTGCCAGCAGTTCAAATAGCAATCAGCCCCAGCATTTT.

A note on this clonotype: This CDR3 is missing its conserved last phenylalanine or tryptophan, likely due to a read error. No DNA is shown, since the ends of the CDR3 on it are uncertain; the CDR3 is the one TCRdb lists. The chain links TRBV12-3 or TRBV12-4 to TRBJ2-2; TRBD1 is the table's D call and was not checked against the DNA. A total of 14 residues make up the CDR3, ends included. Here the CDR3 reads CASSFQGTSGSCFL.

The chain joins TRBV29-1 to TRBJ1-2, with D possibly being TRBD1 (5 bases). The CDR3 is made up of 13 amino acids. Germline V gene lookup returns CDR1 SQVTM and CDR2 ANQGSEA. The chain's CDR3 is CRVTTAQSSSYTF. The CDR3 DNA reads TGCAGGGTTACGACAGCGCAGAGTTCGAGCTACACCTTC.

This clonotype was seen a few times. The chain has TRBV30 and TRBJ2-1; possible D gene TRBD2, 6 bases. Germline V gene data show CDR1 as GTSNPN and CDR2 as SVGIG (reference sequence). The CDR3 has 12 amino acids. The V end was cut by 4 bases, the J end by 9 bases, with 13 bases between. The CDR3 reads CAWNGGGVEQFF. The DNA of the CDR3 is TGTGCCTGGAATGGGGGAGGCGTTGAGCAGTTCTTC. Together with reference TRBV30 and TRBJ2-1, the CDR3 gives the full variable domain: SQTIHQWPATLVQPVGSPLSLECTVEGTSNPNLYWYRQAAGRGLQLLFYSVGIGQISSEVPQNLSASRPQDRQFILSSKKLLLSDSGFYLCAWNGGGVEQFFGPGTRLTVL.

Details on this clonotype: The junction does not match germline at one end; this may be a read error. The chain couples TRBV29-1 to TRBJ1-2, with 12 bases matching TRBD1. This CDR3 has 13 amino acids. Germline values: CDR1 SQVTM, CDR2 ANQGSEA. CDR3 loop: CSAEGQGAGGCTF. The CDR3 DNA sequence: TGCAGCGCAGAGGGACAGGGGGCGGGAGGCTGCACCTTC.

This clonotype showed up just a few times. The chain employs TRBV5-1 and TRBJ2-3; the D is unclear. The germline V gene encodes CDR1 SGHRS and CDR2 YFSETQ. Trimming took 2 bases from V and 4 from J, leaving 8 bases between them. The CDR3 covers 13 residues. The CDR3 nucleotides read TGCGCCAGCAGCTTAGCTATCCCAGATACGCAGTATTTT. This encodes CASSLAIPDTQYF.

As regards this clonotype: The germline gene is not matched at one end of the junction; a read error may be the cause. The chain carries TRBV4-2 and TRBJ2-1, with D unresolved. From germline, CDR1 is LGHNA and CDR2 YNFKEQ. The CDR3 is 12 residues long. CDR3 nucleotide sequence: TGTGCCAGCAACCAAGATGGCAATGAGCAGTTCTTC. Translated, it gives CASNQDGNEQFF.